This T cell receptor (beta chain) was identified during a study of T cell responses to AZD1222 COVID-19 vaccine. Study outcomes and limitations: Repertoire sampling occurred only after the peak T cell response. Among the donors, most were white British and more were female, and clonal diversity was possibly underestimated. Along spike, vaccine-associated CD4 TCRs were found throughout, with dominance at 160-218 and 743-854. In the spike-specific TCR repertoire, nearly half reportedly target unmutated variant regions.

Measured with immunoSEQ multiplex PCR; TCRdb has only the in-frame clones, and not every one. This table has some 180,000 clones, approximately 91% appearing once. The CDR3 loop spans 12 amino acids. Between the trimmed V and J ends, which lost 5 bases and 8 bases, there was a span of 12 bases. From germline, CDR1 is SGHTA and CDR2 FQGNSA. Comments on this clone: Its antigen is as yet unknown.

The clonotype was recovered from an adult who received the AZD1222 COVID-19 vaccine. The starting material was peripheral blood, obtained 28 days after the second AZD1222 dose. The chain has TRBV7-2 and TRBJ1-1, with D tentatively TRBD1 (5 bases). CDR3 in amino acids: CASSSSGWEAFF. The CDR3 DNA reads as TGTGCCAGCAGCAGCTCAGGGTGGGAAGCTTTCTTT. The variable domain in full, completed from reference TRBV7-2 and TRBJ1-1, reads GAGVSQSPSNKVTEKGKDVELRCDPISGHTALYWYRQSLGQGLEFLIYFQGNSAPDKSGLPSDRFSAERTGGSVSTLTIQRTQQEDSAVYLCASSSSGWEAFFGQGTRLTVV.